The clone carrying this T cell receptor (beta chain) has a count of ten or more. Its antigen is not known. The sample comes from a study of neurological immune-mediated disorders. Template-switch 5'RACE cDNA synthesis added a 10-nucleotide unique molecular identifier. TCRdb re-derived calls from the 5' RACE reads in MiXCR, one entry per CDR3 protein. The table has more than 50,000 distinct CDR3 sequences, 4% to 6% seen once. This CDR3 has 10 residues. Deletions cut 3 bases from V and 6 bases from J, with 4 bases between. The germline CDR1 and CDR2 sequences are DFQATT and SNEGSKA (reference sequence). Overall study findings and caveats: HTLV-1-associated myelopathy led in TCR clonal expansion, while multiple sclerosis ranked lowest, below healthy controls. None of the CDR3 amino acid sequences found in expanded clones was shared across subjects. This suggests that the TCR-beta repertoires were private in all groups.

The material sequenced was PBMCs. The TCR was taken from a woman in her twenties or thirties with multiple sclerosis. The genes are TRBV20-1 and TRBJ2-3; no clear D. The CDR3 is CSASRDTQYF. As DNA, the CDR3 is TGCAGTGCTAGTCGGGATACGCAGTATTTT.